Below are 9 T cell receptor beta chains sequenced from a single sample in a study of blood T cell repertoires in COVID-19. Profiling relied on immunoSEQ multiplex PCR, and the TCRdb table lists in-frame clones only, not all of them. The sample yields about 130,000 clones, less than 90% seen once. The sequenced sample consisted of peripheral blood. These receptors were collected from a man older than 75 with active or convalescent COVID-19.

CDR3 coding DNA: TGTGCCAGCAGCCGGGGACACAAGAACACTGAAGCTTTCTTT. Its translation is CASSRGHKNTEAFF. The chain is built from TRBV3-1 (or the pseudogene TRBV3-2) and TRBJ1-1; tentatively, D is TRBD1 (6 bases). Germline loops: CDR1 LGHDT, CDR2 YNNKEL (reference sequence). The CDR3 runs to 14 residues. The V gene lost 4 bases and the J gene lost 1 base, with 10 bases spanning the gap.

This rearrangement joins TRBV6-5 to TRBJ1-2, with D hard to call. The CDR3 is made up of 13 amino acids. Germline lookup yields CDR1 MNHEY and CDR2 SVGAGI. Deletions cut 8 bases from V and 7 bases from J, with 17 bases between. Here the CDR3 reads CASGPAQRAGYTF. CDR3 nucleotide sequence: TGTGCCAGCGGACCGGCTCAGAGGGCTGGCTACACCTTC.

The chain links TRBV9 to TRBJ2-1, with D possibly TRBD1 on 6 matching bases. Trimming took 6 bases from V and 12 from J, leaving 22 bases between them. The CDR3 is 14 residues long. Germline lookup yields CDR1 SGDLS and CDR2 YYNGEE. CDR3 in DNA: TGTGCCAGCACCAGGACAGATTATTGGTCAGGGCAGTTCTTC. Encoded protein: CASTRTDYWSGQFF.

This clone was observed a handful of times. The chain recombines TRBV19 with TRBJ1-1; tentative D call: TRBD1 (5 bases). The CDR3 consists of 13 residues. Germline V gene data show CDR1 as LNHDA and CDR2 as SQIVND (reference sequence). With 5 bases removed from V and 4 bases from J, the gap between germline ends came to 11 bases. DNA for the CDR3: TGTGCCAGTAGTGGGGCCCCGGGCACTGAAGCTTTCTTT. This translates into CASSGAPGTEAFF.

The chain joins TRBV7-2 to TRBJ1-5, with TRBD1 matching over 9 bases. The CDR3 covers 16 residues. V lost 5 bases and J lost 3; bases outside the gene matches: 8. Germline values: CDR1 SGHTA, CDR2 FQGNSA. The CDR3 DNA reads TGTGCCAGCAGCACCCGGACAGGGGCCTTCAATCAGCCCCAGCATTTT. Its protein product is CASSTRTGAFNQPQHF.

Only one count was recorded for this clone. The chain uses TRBV2 and TRBJ2-3, with 12 bases lining up with TRBD2. Unmatched junction bases numbered 5, after V lost 8 bases and J lost 2 bases. The CDR3 has 15 residues. Germline V CDR1 and CDR2: SNHLY, FYNNEI. Here the CDR3 DNA reads TGTGCCAGCTCGGGACTAGCGGGTCTCACAGATACGCAGTATTTT. It yields the protein CASSGLAGLTDTQYF.

V and J are TRBV5-1 and TRBJ2-3, with 13 bases matching TRBD2. The germline V gene encodes CDR1 SGHRS and CDR2 YFSETQ. Trimming removed 4 bases from V and 0 bases from J; junction bases left unmatched: 5. The CDR3 totals 17 residues. The CDR3 region is CASSAGTSGDSTDTQYF. CDR3 in DNA: TGCGCCAGCAGCGCGGGGACTAGCGGGGATAGCACAGATACGCAGTATTTT. Full variable domain (remainder filled in from reference TRBV5-1 and TRBJ2-3): KAGVTQTPRYLIKTRGQQVTLSCSPISGHRSVSWYQQTPGQGLQFLFEYFSETQRNKGNFPGRFSGRQFSNSRSEMNVSTLELGDSALYLCASSAGTSGDSTDTQYFGPGTRLTVL.

V and J are TRBV18 and TRBJ2-1; possibly TRBD2 for D (6 bases). The V end was cut by 3 bases, the J end by 5 bases, with 14 bases between. The length of the CDR3 is 15 residues. CDR1 KGHSH and CDR2 LQKENI come from the germline V gene. The CDR3, as DNA: TGTGCCAGCTCACCTTCCGGGGGTAGGGACAATGAGCAGTTCTTC. This sequence encodes CASSPSGGRDNEQFF.

The chain uses TRBV12-3 or TRBV12-4 and TRBJ2-1, with 7 nucleotides matching TRBD1. The V gene end was trimmed by 5 bases and the J gene end by 7 bases; junction bases not matched to a gene: 2. This CDR3 is 12 amino acids long. The DNA of the CDR3 is TGTGCCAGCAGTCAGGACAGGAATGAGCAGTTCTTC. It codes for CASSQDRNEQFF.